A selection of T cell receptor beta chains follows, all from one sample in a study of blood T cell repertoires in COVID-19. Measured with immunoSEQ multiplex PCR; TCRdb has only the in-frame clones, and not every one. Among roughly 100,000 clones listed, 87% were seen once. Source material: peripheral blood. Receptors were obtained from a woman in her forties or fifties with COVID-19, enrolled during active disease. Each CDR3 is given with its conserved first and last residue. D genes are given only for firm matches. Not all rows give a size; the values are once, few, many and, for expanded clones, a class.

D gene	V gene	J gene	clone size	CDR3 protein	CDR3 DNA
TRBD1	TRBV10-3	TRBJ2-3	.	CAISLGTGSDTQYF	TGTGCCATCAGCCTCGGGACAGGGTCAGATACGCAGTATTTT
.	TRBV12-3/TRBV12-4	TRBJ1-1	once	CASSPTGNTEAFF	TGTGCCAGCAGCCCCACAGGGAACACTGAAGCTTTCTTT
.	TRBV6-2/TRBV6-3	TRBJ2-7	.	CASSTLYEQYF	TGTGCCAGCAGTACTCTCTACGAGCAGTACTTC
TRBD1	TRBV30	TRBJ1-1	.	CAWTELLRGRGTEAFF	TGTGCCTGGACCGAGCTTTTAAGGGGGCGAGGGACTGAAGCTTTCTTT
TRBD1	TRBV5-1	TRBJ1-1	.	CASSLGGQVNTEAFF	TGCGCCAGCAGCTTGGGGGGACAGGTGAACACTGAAGCTTTCTTT
TRBD2	TRBV4-3	TRBJ2-3	.	CASSQDSGGALDTQYF	TGCGCCAGCAGCCAAGATAGCGGGGGGGCCTTAGATACGCAGTATTTT
TRBD1	TRBV24-1	TRBJ1-1	.	CATSERQGWRTEAFF	TGTGCCACCAGTGAACGACAGGGTTGGCGCACTGAAGCTTTCTTT
TRBD2	TRBV12-3/TRBV12-4	TRBJ2-1	.	CASKTSGPQFF	TGTGCCAGCAAGACTAGCGGCCCCCAGTTCTTC
TRBD1	TRBV30	TRBJ1-1	.	CAWSAGTVNMNTEAFF	TGTGCCTGGAGTGCCGGGACAGTCAACATGAACACTGAAGCTTTCTTT
.	TRBV9	TRBJ2-5	few	CASSSRGQETQYF	TGTGCCAGCAGCTCCCGAGGACAAGAGACCCAGTACTTC
.	TRBV18	TRBJ1-5	.	CASSPPSVNQPQHF	TGTGCCAGCTCACCACCGTCGGTTAATCAGCCCCAGCATTTT
TRBD1	TRBV6-5	TRBJ2-1	.	CASRLKTGATGEQFF	TGTGCCAGCAGGCTGAAGACAGGGGCCACAGGTGAGCAGTTCTTC
TRBD1	TRBV19	TRBJ1-1	.	CASPRWCQEQGVTEAFF	TGTGCCAGTCCTAGGTGGTGCCAAGAACAGGGGGTTACTGAAGCTTTCTTT
TRBD1	TRBV18	TRBJ1-2	.	CASSRTADRGGYTF	TGTGCCAGCTCACGGACCGCGGACAGGGGTGGCTACACCTTC
TRBD1	TRBV25-1	TRBJ2-7	.	CASSWGQTYEQYF	TGTGCCAGCAGCTGGGGACAGACCTACGAGCAGTACTTC
TRBD1	TRBV2	TRBJ1-2	.	CASSDTGPGQVLYGYTF	TGTGCCAGCAGTGATACTGGCCCGGGACAGGTTCTCTATGGCTACACCTTC
TRBD1	TRBV28	TRBJ1-2	.	CASSFRRGFGYTF	TGTGCCAGCAGTTTTCGCAGGGGGTTCGGCTACACCTTC